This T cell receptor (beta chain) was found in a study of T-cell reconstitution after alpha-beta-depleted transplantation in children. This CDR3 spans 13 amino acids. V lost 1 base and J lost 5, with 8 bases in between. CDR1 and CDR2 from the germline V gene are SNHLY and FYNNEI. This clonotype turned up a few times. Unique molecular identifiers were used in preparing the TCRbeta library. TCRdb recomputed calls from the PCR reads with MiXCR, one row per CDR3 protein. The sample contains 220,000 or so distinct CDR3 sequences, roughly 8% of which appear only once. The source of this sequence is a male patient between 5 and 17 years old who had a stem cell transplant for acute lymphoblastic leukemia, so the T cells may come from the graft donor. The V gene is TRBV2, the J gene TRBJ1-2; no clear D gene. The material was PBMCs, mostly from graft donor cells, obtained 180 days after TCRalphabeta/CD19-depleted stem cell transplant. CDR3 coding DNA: TGTGCCAGCAGTGAAGGGTGGGGATATGGCTACACCTTC. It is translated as CASSEGWGYGYTF. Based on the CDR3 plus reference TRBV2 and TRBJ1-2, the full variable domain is EPEVTQTPSHQVTQMGQEVILRCVPISNHLYFYWYRQILGQKVEFLVSFYNNEISEKSEIFDDQFSVERPDGSNFTLKIRSTKLEDSAMYFCASSEGWGYGYTFGSGTRLTVV.